The entry below describes one T cell receptor (beta chain). Antigen: not known. These data are taken from a study of T-cell reconstitution after alpha-beta-depleted transplantation in children. Study-level points and caveats: T-cell counts and diversity at one year post-transplant came mainly from newly produced T cells.

For TCRbeta, the library was prepared with unique molecular identifiers. TCRdb reprocessed the PCR reads with MiXCR, giving one entry per CDR3 protein. The sample has 800,000 to 1,000,000 distinct CDR3 sequences, about 29% seen once. Looked up from germline, CDR1 is KGHDR and CDR2 is SFDVKD. This CDR3 comprises 16 residues. V lost 0 bases and J lost 8; bases outside the gene matches: 7. The chain employs TRBV24-1 and TRBJ2-1; TRBD2 matches 9 bases. This receptor was obtained from a boy younger than two who had a stem cell transplant for SCID, so the T cells may come from the graft donor. The sample in question was PBMCs, mostly from graft donor cells, obtained 360 days after TCRalphabeta/CD19-depleted stem cell transplant. The DNA of the CDR3 is TGTGCCACCAGTGATTTGGTAGCGGGGGCCGGGGATGAGCAGTTCTTC. Translation gives CATSDLVAGAGDEQFF.